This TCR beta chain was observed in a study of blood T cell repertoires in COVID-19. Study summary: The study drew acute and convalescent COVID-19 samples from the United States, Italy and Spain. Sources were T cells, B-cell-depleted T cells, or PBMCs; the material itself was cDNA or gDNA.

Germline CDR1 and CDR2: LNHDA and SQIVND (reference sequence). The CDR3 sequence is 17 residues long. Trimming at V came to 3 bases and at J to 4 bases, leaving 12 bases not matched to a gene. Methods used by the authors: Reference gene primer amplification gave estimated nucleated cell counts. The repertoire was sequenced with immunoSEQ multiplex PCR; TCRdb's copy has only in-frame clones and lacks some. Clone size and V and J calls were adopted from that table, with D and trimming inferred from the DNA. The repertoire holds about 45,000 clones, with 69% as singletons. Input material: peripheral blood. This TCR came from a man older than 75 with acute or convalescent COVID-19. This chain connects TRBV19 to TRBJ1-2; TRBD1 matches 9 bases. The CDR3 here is CASSILGTGIARYGYTF. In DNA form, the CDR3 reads TGTGCCAGTAGTATTCTAGGGACAGGGATAGCCCGCTATGGCTACACCTTC.